The rows below give T cell receptor beta chains drawn from one sample of a study of blood T cell repertoires in COVID-19. Some clones are missing from TCRdb's copy, which holds only in-frame ones; the method was immunoSEQ multiplex PCR. The sample yields fewer than 35,000 clones, 85% seen once. Specimen: peripheral blood. The receptors shown here come from an older man with active COVID-19. Both conserved end residues are part of each CDR3. D genes are given only for firm matches. The listing skips clone size in some rows; elsewhere it reads once, few, many or a size class.

D gene,clone size,J gene,V gene,CDR3 protein,CDR3 DNA
-,-,TRBJ2-1,TRBV24-1,CATSARGSEQFF,TGTGCCACCAGTGCCCGTGGTAGTGAGCAGTTCTTC
-,-,TRBJ2-7,TRBV28,CASSWGEVYEQYF,TGTGCCAGCAGTTGGGGGGAGGTCTACGAGCAGTACTTC
TRBD1,few,TRBJ1-2,TRBV2,CASRTRTGRDYGYTF,TGTGCCAGCAGGACCCGGACAGGGAGGGACTATGGCTACACCTTC
-,-,TRBJ1-6,TRBV2,CASSTRLSSYNSPLHF,TGTGCCAGCAGTACCAGGTTAAGCTCCTATAATTCACCCCTCCACTTT
-,-,TRBJ1-1,TRBV9,CASSPRLLNTEAFF,TGTGCCAGCAGCCCTAGGCTTTTGAACACTGAAGCTTTCTTT
-,-,TRBJ1-2,TRBV10-3,CAISESIYGYTF,TGTGCCATCAGTGAGTCCATTTATGGCTACACCTTC
-,-,TRBJ2-5,TRBV5-1,CASSAGSQETQYF,TGCGCCAGCAGCGCCGGGTCCCAAGAGACCCAGTACTTC
-,-,TRBJ1-4,TRBV7-9,CASSFQGRTNEKLFF,TGTGCCAGCAGCTTTCAGGGGAGAACTAATGAAAAACTGTTTTTT
-,few,TRBJ1-3,TRBV5-1,CASSLEQAGNTIYF,TGCGCCAGCAGCTTAGAGCAGGCTGGAAACACCATATATTTT
-,-,TRBJ2-7,TRBV27,CASSRQGPRAQYF,TGTGCCAGCAGTCGTCAAGGGCCGCGGGCGCAGTACTTC
TRBD2,-,TRBJ2-5,TRBV7-7,CASSLNSGGETQYF,TGTGCCAGCAGCTTAAATAGCGGGGGAGAGACCCAGTACTTC
-,once,TRBJ1-3,TRBV2,CASSEDRTIGNTIYF,TGTGCCAGCAGTGAAGACAGGACAATTGGAAACACCATATATTTT
-,-,TRBJ2-3,TRBV2,CASTRATDTQYF,TGTGCCAGCACGAGGGCCACAGATACGCAGTATTTT
TRBD1,-,TRBJ1-5,TRBV7-2,CASSTTGVQPQHF,TGTGCCAGCAGCACAACAGGGGTTCAGCCCCAGCATTTT
TRBD2,-,TRBJ2-1,TRBV11-2,CASSLGSGGADEQFF,TGTGCCAGCAGCTTAGGTAGCGGGGGGGCCGATGAGCAGTTCTTC
TRBD1,-,TRBJ1-1,TRBV10-3,CAISETGQGAGPYF,TGTGCCATCAGTGAAACGGGACAGGGGGCAGGACCTTATTTT
-,-,TRBJ2-5,TRBV7-2,CASSLRLAAETQYF,TGTGCCAGCAGCTTACGGCTAGCAGCAGAGACCCAGTACTTC
-,-,TRBJ2-2,TRBV28,CASSLWGQNTGELFF,TGTGCCAGCAGTTTATGGGGACAGAACACCGGGGAGCTGTTTTTT
-,-,TRBJ2-7,TRBV21-1,CASSFRRDKYEQYF,TGTGCCAGCAGCTTCCGCCGGGACAAATACGAGCAGTACTTC
-,-,TRBJ1-1,TRBV7-2,CASSHSGEVGTEAFF,TGTGCCAGCAGCCACTCCGGTGAGGTTGGTACTGAAGCTTTCTTT
TRBD1,-,TRBJ1-2,TRBV19,CASSAQGARVWDYTF,TGTGCCAGTAGTGCACAGGGGGCGCGGGTATGGGACTACACCTTC
-,-,TRBJ1-6,TRBV7-8,CASSFTGFPSPLHF,TGTGCCAGCAGCTTTACAGGGTTCCCTTCACCCCTCCACTTT
-,-,TRBJ2-6,TRBV7-3,CASSLGTQSGANVLTF,TGTGCCAGCAGCTTAGGGACTCAGTCTGGGGCCAACGTCCTGACTTTC
-,-,TRBJ2-5,TRBV6-1,CASSEVGRSQETQYF,TGTGCCAGCAGTGAAGTGGGCAGATCCCAAGAGACCCAGTACTTC
TRBD1,-,TRBJ1-2,TRBV7-2,CASSARQGNYGYTF,TGTGCCAGCAGCGCCCGACAGGGGAACTATGGCTACACCTTC